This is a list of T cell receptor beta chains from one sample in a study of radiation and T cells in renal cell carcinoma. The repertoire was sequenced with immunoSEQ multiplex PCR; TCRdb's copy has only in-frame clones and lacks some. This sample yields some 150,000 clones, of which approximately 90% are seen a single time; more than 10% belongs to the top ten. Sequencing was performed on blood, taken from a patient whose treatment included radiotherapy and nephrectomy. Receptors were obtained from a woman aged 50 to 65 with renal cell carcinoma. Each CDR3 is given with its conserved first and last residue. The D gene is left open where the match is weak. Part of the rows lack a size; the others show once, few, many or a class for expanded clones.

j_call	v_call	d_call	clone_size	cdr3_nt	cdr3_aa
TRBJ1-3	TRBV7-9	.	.	TGTGCCAGCAGCCCTTACAGCACTGGAAACACCATATATTTT	CASSPYSTGNTIYF
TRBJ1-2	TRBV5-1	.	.	TGCGCCAGCAGTACGATCGACAGAAACTATGGCTACACCTTC	CASSTIDRNYGYTF
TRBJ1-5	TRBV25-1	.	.	TGTGCCAGCAGTGAATTGAGGGCGGGTCAGCCCCAGCATTTT	CASSELRAGQPQHF
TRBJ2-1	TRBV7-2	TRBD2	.	TGTGCCAGCAGCTTAGCCCGCGGGGGGGCGTACAATGAGCAGTTCTTC	CASSLARGGAYNEQFF
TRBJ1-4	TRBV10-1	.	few	TGCGCCAGCAGTGAGTCGACAAAGGAAAAACTGTTTTTT	CASSESTKEKLFF
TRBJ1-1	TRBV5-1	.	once	TGCGCCAGCAGCCCTAGGGGTAGGGGAAGCACTGAAGCTTTCTTT	CASSPRGRGSTEAFF
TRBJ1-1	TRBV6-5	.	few	TGTGCCAGCAGTTATACGGACCTTACTGAAGCTTTCTTT	CASSYTDLTEAFF
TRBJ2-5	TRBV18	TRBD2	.	TGTGCCAGCTCACAGCAGGGACTAGCGGCTGGGGAGACCCAGTACTTC	CASSQQGLAAGETQYF
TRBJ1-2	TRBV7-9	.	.	TGTGCCAGCAGCTTAGTGGGGTCTGGCTATGGCTACACCTTC	CASSLVGSGYGYTF
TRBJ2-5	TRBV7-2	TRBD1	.	TGTGCCAGCAGCTCCCGGACAGGCCAAGAGACCCAGTACTTC	CASSSRTGQETQYF
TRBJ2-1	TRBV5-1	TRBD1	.	TGCGCCAGCAGCCTGACAGGGCCGTCATCCAATGAGCAGTTCTTC	CASSLTGPSSNEQFF
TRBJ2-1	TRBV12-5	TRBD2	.	TGTGCTAGTGGTTTGGAAAGTACTAGCGGGTTCTTC	CASGLESTSGFF
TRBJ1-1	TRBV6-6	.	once	TGTGCCAGCAGTACACATGAGGGCACTGAAGCTTTCTTT	CASSTHEGTEAFF
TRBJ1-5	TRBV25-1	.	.	TGTGCCAGCAGTGAAATAAACTTAGGGACCAATCAGCCCCAGCATTTT	CASSEINLGTNQPQHF
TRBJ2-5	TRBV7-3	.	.	TGTGCCAGCAGCTTGACTTCCCGAGAGACCCAGTACTTC	CASSLTSRETQYF
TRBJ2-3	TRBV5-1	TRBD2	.	TGCGCCAGCAGCTCCCATGGGCGGGGGAGCACAGATACGCAGTATTTT	CASSSHGRGSTDTQYF
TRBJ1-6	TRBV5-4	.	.	TGTGCCAGCACCCCTCAGGGTGGCAATTCACCCCTCCACTTT	CASTPQGGNSPLHF
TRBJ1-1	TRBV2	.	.	TGTGCCAGCAGACAGGGAATCGAAGCTTTCTTT	CASRQGIEAFF
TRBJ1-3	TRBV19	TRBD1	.	TGTGCCAGTAGTATGGGGGTGAAGGGGGCGCGTGGAAACACCATATATTTT	CASSMGVKGARGNTIYF
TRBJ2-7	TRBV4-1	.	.	TGCGCCAGCAGCCAACCGGGACAACCATACGAGCAGTACTTC	CASSQPGQPYEQYF
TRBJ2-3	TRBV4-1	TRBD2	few	TGCGCCAGCAGCGCGCGTTCTAGCGGGGGGACAGATACGCAGTATTTT	CASSARSSGGTDTQYF
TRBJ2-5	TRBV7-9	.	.	TGTGCCAGCAGCTTAGATGGGGGGGCGGCGGAGACCCAGTACTTC	CASSLDGGAAETQYF
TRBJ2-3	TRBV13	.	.	TGTGCCAGCAGCTTACAAAGCACAGATACGCAGTATTTT	CASSLQSTDTQYF
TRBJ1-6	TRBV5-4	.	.	TGTGCCAGCAGCTTTGCGGGGAAGGTGTGGAATTCACCCCTCCACTTT	CASSFAGKVWNSPLHF
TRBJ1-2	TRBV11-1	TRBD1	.	TGTGCCAGCAGCCTCCGGACAGGGGGTATACATTATGGCTACACCTTC	CASSLRTGGIHYGYTF
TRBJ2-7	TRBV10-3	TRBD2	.	TGTGCCATCAGTGAGTTGGGCGGGAGAGAGCAGTACTTC	CAISELGGREQYF
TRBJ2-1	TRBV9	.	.	TGTGCCAGCAGCGTACCCGGCAATGAGCAGTTCTTC	CASSVPGNEQFF
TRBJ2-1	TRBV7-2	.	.	TGTGCCAGCAGCTTAGGCTACTTCAATGAGCAGTTCTTC	CASSLGYFNEQFF
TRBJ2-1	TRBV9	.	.	TGTGCCAGCAGCGTGATGGGGAATGAGCAGTTCTTC	CASSVMGNEQFF
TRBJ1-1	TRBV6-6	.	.	TGTGCCAGCAGCCCGGGGGCATTGAACACTGAAGCTTTCTTT	CASSPGALNTEAFF
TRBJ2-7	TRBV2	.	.	TGTGCCAGCAGTGACATTTGGGGCCAGGGGCGTTACGAGCAGTACTTC	CASSDIWGQGRYEQYF
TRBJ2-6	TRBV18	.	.	TGTGCCAGCTCGCCAGACCTCTCTGGGGCCAACGTCCTGACTTTC	CASSPDLSGANVLTF
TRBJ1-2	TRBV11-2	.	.	TGTGCCAGCAGCACCTGGGACCGGAGGGTCTATGGCTACACCTTC	CASSTWDRRVYGYTF
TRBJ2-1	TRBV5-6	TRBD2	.	TGTGCCAGCAGCTGGGGTCTAGCGGGGGCCTACAATGAGCAGTTCTTC	CASSWGLAGAYNEQFF
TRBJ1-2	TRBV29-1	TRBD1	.	TGCAGCCTCAGGGGGACCTATGGCTACACCTTC	CSLRGTYGYTF
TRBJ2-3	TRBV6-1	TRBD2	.	TGTGCCAGCAGTGTTCTAGCGGGGGGCAGCACAGATACGCAGTATTTT	CASSVLAGGSTDTQYF
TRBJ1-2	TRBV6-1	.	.	TGTGCCAGCAGTGGGGATCCCTTCGACAGTCTCTATGGCTACACCTTC	CASSGDPFDSLYGYTF
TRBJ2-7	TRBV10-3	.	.	TGTGCCATCAGCGCCCCGTCCGGCTACGAGCAGTACTTC	CAISAPSGYEQYF
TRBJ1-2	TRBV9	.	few	TGTGCCAGCAGCGTAGGTGGGACGGCTCGGGGCTACACCTTC	CASSVGGTARGYTF
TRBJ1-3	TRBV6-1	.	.	TGTGCCAGCAGTGACCGATATTCAGGGTCTTCTGGAAACACCATATATTTT	CASSDRYSGSSGNTIYF
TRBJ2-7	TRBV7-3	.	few	TGTGCCAGCAGCTCAAGTCAGGGGTACGAGCAGTACTTC	CASSSSQGYEQYF
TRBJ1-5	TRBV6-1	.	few	TGTGCCAGCAGTGAAGCCCTGTTCAATCAGCCCCAGCATTTT	CASSEALFNQPQHF
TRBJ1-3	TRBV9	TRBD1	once	TGTGCCAGCAGCGACCGGGACAGGGGAAACACCATATATTTT	CASSDRDRGNTIYF
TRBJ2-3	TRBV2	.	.	TGTGCCAGCAGTGAGACAGATACGCAGTATTTT	CASSETDTQYF
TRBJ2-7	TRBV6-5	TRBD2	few	TGTGCCAGCAGGGCGGGGGGGAGCTACGAGCAGTACTTC	CASRAGGSYEQYF
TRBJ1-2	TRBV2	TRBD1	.	TGTGCCAGCAGACTTCCCGGGACAGGGGGTGGCTACACCTTC	CASRLPGTGGGYTF
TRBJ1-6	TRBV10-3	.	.	TGTGCCATCAGTGAAGAGGGGGTCGGTTCACCCCTCCACTTT	CAISEEGVGSPLHF
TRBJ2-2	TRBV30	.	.	TGTGCCTGGAATCTAGGGACTCGCACCGGGGAGCTGTTTTTT	CAWNLGTRTGELFF
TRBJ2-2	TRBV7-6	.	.	TGTGCCAGCAGCTTAGCGGGGGGACGGACCGGGGAGCTGTTTTTT	CASSLAGGRTGELFF
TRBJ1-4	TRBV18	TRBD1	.	TGTGCCAGCTCACAGAGGACAGGGAACAATGAAAAACTGTTTTTT	CASSQRTGNNEKLFF
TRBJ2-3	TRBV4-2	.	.	TGTGCCAGCAGCCAAGGGACTCCGTCTGACACAGATACGCAGTATTTT	CASSQGTPSDTDTQYF
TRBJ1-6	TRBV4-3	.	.	TGCGCCAGCAGCCAAGATCGACGGGGCATAGGAAATTCACCCCTCCACTTT	CASSQDRRGIGNSPLHF
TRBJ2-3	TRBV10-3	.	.	TGTGCCATCAGTGCCACCCCCGAGAGCACAGATACGCAGTATTTT	CAISATPESTDTQYF